This T cell receptor beta chain comes out of a study of low-dose radiotherapy and immunotherapy resistance in tumors. In the study overall: Fractions of 0.5 Gy went to Cohort 1 every 2 weeks, totaling 6.5 Gy. It was every two weeks, one day before radiation and immunotherapy, that intravenous cyclophosphamide 200 mg/m2 was given.

Both TCRalpha and TCRbeta chains were reverse transcribed with V-gene-specific primers. TCRs were put through approximately 20 PCR cycles of amplification with Phusion. A constant-region primer and the V-primer adapter served as the primer pair. Using its own MiXCR run on the reads, TCRdb lists one record per CDR3 protein. The data show about 39,000 distinct CDR3 sequences, with 25% to 40% seen just once and around 3.9% held by the top ten. CDR3 length: 15 residues. V was cut by 0 bases and J by 1 base, with 9 bases left in between. CDR1 is SGHTA, CDR2 FQGNSA, per germline. In its sample, this clonotype was seen a few times. Time point specified: before trial treatment. Those eligible were patients bearing advanced solid tumors lacking tumor-infiltrating lymphocytes.

Sequenced material: PBMCs, taken before treatment. This sequence was found in a male donor with gallbladder cancer. The gene calls are TRBV7-2 and TRBJ2-5, with unresolved D. CDR3 in DNA: TGTGCCAGCAGCTTAGCCTGGGTTTCCCAAGAGACCCAGTACTTC. Amino acid sequence: CASSLAWVSQETQYF.